Here is one T cell receptor beta chain with its context. The germline V and J ends were trimmed by 2 bases and 10 bases, with 12 bases remaining between them. Germline V gene lookup returns CDR1 MNHNY and CDR2 SVGAGI (reference sequence). The CDR3 sequence is 14 residues long. The source of the sample is a study of blood T cell repertoires in COVID-19. This table comes from immunoSEQ multiplex PCR, and its TCRdb copy is limited to in-frame clones, with some not included. This table holds roughly 250,000 clones, 80% to 90% found once. The source is a woman aged 30 to 39 with COVID-19, enrolled during active disease. The sequencing sample was made of peripheral blood. The chain couples TRBV6-6 to TRBJ1-6; D is undetermined. The CDR3 nucleotides read TGTGCCAGCAGTTACCGACGGCTAGGATCACCCCTCCACTTT. Protein product: CASSYRRLGSPLHF.